A selection of T cell receptor beta chains follows, all from one sample in a study of shared clonotypes between healthy human individuals. The method was immunoSEQ multiplex PCR; TCRdb's version includes in-frame clones alone and lacks a portion of them. Here the sample spans approximately 340,000 clones, approximately 79% being singletons. The specimen sequenced was memory CD4+ T cells sorted from blood. Receptors were obtained from a man aged 25 to 45 in good health. Each CDR3 is given with its conserved first and last residue. A D gene is named only where the DNA matches it firmly. The size of a clone is reported for some rows only, either as once, few or many, or as a class for expanded clones.

TRBV6-5	NA	NA	TRBJ1-2	TGTGCCAGCAGTTCCTCCGTTTCGGAGGGCTACACCTTC	CASSSSVSEGYTF
TRBV19	NA	NA	TRBJ1-5	TGTGCCAGTAGTCCTACAGGGCTCAATCAGCCCCAGCATTTT	CASSPTGLNQPQHF
TRBV4-3	TRBD1	NA	TRBJ2-3	TGCGCCAGCAGCCAGGGACAGGGGAGCACAGATACGCAGTATTTT	CASSQGQGSTDTQYF
TRBV19	NA	many	TRBJ2-2	TGTGCCAGTAGTATTGGGGGCACGAACACCGGGGAGCTGTTTTTT	CASSIGGTNTGELFF
TRBV19	NA	NA	TRBJ2-7	TGTGCCAGTAGTATAAGAGAGGGGAAGCAGTACTTC	CASSIREGKQYF
TRBV7-2	NA	NA	TRBJ2-1	TGTGCCAGCAGCTTATACGTGAGCTCCTACAATGAGCAGTTCTTC	CASSLYVSSYNEQFF
TRBV2	NA	NA	TRBJ1-1	TGTGCCAGCGTAGGGGGGACTGAAGCTTTCTTT	CASVGGTEAFF
TRBV5-1	NA	NA	TRBJ2-3	TGCGCCAGCAGCTCTGAACAGGCCCGGTACGACATACGGTATTTT	CASSSEQARYDIRYF
TRBV27	TRBD2	once	TRBJ2-1	TGTGCCAGCAACGGGGCGGGAGGCCCCTCCTACAATGAGCAGTTCTTC	CASNGAGGPSYNEQFF
TRBV29-1	TRBD1	NA	TRBJ1-4	TGCAGCGTTGTTACCGGGACAGCCCTTGAAAAACTGTTTTTT	CSVVTGTALEKLFF
TRBV30	TRBD2	NA	TRBJ2-1	TGTGCCTGGAGTGTTATAGGGAGGGGTTGGCAGTTCTTC	CAWSVIGRGWQFF
TRBV18	NA	NA	TRBJ2-7	TGTGCCAGCTCACTGGCATCCTCCTACGAGCAGTACTTC	CASSLASSYEQYF
TRBV6-1	NA	NA	TRBJ1-3	TGTGCCAGCACCGAGGGGCCCTCTGGAAACACCATATATTTT	CASTEGPSGNTIYF
TRBV28	TRBD1	NA	TRBJ2-3	TGTGCCAGCAGTAAACGGACAGGGCTGGCAGATACGCAGTATTTT	CASSKRTGLADTQYF
TRBV6-6	TRBD1	NA	TRBJ2-7	TGTGCCAGCAGCCCGACAGGGGGCTTATACGAGCAGTACTTC	CASSPTGGLYEQYF
TRBV5-1	TRBD2	NA	TRBJ2-5	TGCGCCAGCAGCTTGGGCCCTAGCGGGAGAGGAGAGACCCAGTACTTC	CASSLGPSGRGETQYF
TRBV5-4	NA	NA	TRBJ2-2	TGTGCCAGCAGCCCCCGGGCTGGGTCCGGGGAGCTGTTTTTT	CASSPRAGSGELFF
TRBV7-9	NA	once	TRBJ1-3	TGTGCCAGCAGCACCGACCCTGGAAACACCATATATTTT	CASSTDPGNTIYF
TRBV29-1	NA	NA	TRBJ2-1	TGCAGCGCCGCCGGACCGGGTTCCTACAATGAGCAGTTCTTC	CSAAGPGSYNEQFF
TRBV7-9	NA	NA	TRBJ2-7	TGTGCCAGCAGCTTAGTTTTGGGCGAGCAGTACTTC	CASSLVLGEQYF
TRBV7-9	NA	NA	TRBJ2-3	TGTGCCAGCAGCTCAGGACTCGCCACAGATACGCAGTATTTT	CASSSGLATDTQYF
TRBV18	NA	NA	TRBJ2-7	TGTGCCAGCTCTCCTACTCCCAGCGGGCAATCCTACGAGCAGTACTTC	CASSPTPSGQSYEQYF
TRBV28	NA	once	TRBJ2-6	TGTGCCAGCACCACGACTAGTCGGGTACTTGGTGGGGCCAACGTCCTGACTTTC	CASTTTSRVLGGANVLTF
TRBV25-1	TRBD2	NA	TRBJ2-1	TGTGCCAGCACAGGGACTAGCGGGAGGTGGGACCCCAATGAGCAGTTCTTC	CASTGTSGRWDPNEQFF
TRBV9	NA	NA	TRBJ2-2	TGTGCCAGCAGCCCCCGGATCGGGGTGAACACCGGGGAGCTGTTTTTT	CASSPRIGVNTGELFF
TRBV2	NA	NA	TRBJ2-5	TGTGCCAGCAGCGCATTCTGGGAACGCGGGCAAGAGACCCAGTACTTC	CASSAFWERGQETQYF
TRBV18	NA	few	TRBJ2-2	TGTGCCAGCTCACCACCGACCTTGAGTCGAGGCCGGGAGCTGTTTTTT	CASSPPTLSRGRELFF
TRBV7-2	TRBD1	NA	TRBJ2-2	TGTGCCAGCAGCCCGACAGGGACGAACACCGGGGAGCTGTTTTTT	CASSPTGTNTGELFF
TRBV27	NA	once	TRBJ1-2	TGTGCCAGCAGTTTAATGGGCAGATCGTATGGCTACACCTTC	CASSLMGRSYGYTF
TRBV6-1	NA	NA	TRBJ1-3	TGTGCCGGGGAGGGAGGGAGAGGAAACACCATATATTTT	CAGEGGRGNTIYF
TRBV5-1	NA	NA	TRBJ1-2	TGCGCCAGCAGCTTAGAGGGGAACTATGGCTACACCTTC	CASSLEGNYGYTF
TRBV12-5	TRBD1	NA	TRBJ1-2	TGTGCTAGTGGTCCCCCGGGACAGAAAAAGGGTGGCTACACCTTC	CASGPPGQKKGGYTF
TRBV2	NA	NA	TRBJ2-7	TGTGCCAGCAGTGATCCTCGGACGATCTACGAGCAGTACTTC	CASSDPRTIYEQYF
TRBV10-3	NA	NA	TRBJ1-1	TGTGCCATCGCCGACGGGGGGCTTCTCGGCCAGAACACTGAAGCTTTCTTT	CAIADGGLLGQNTEAFF
TRBV5-4	TRBD2	NA	TRBJ2-7	TGTGCCAGCAGCTCCGCGGGAGGACTCACCTACGAGCAGTACTTC	CASSSAGGLTYEQYF
TRBV9	NA	NA	TRBJ2-4	TGTGCCAGCAGCGTAGGTTGGAGGATAGCCAAAAACATTCAGTACTTC	CASSVGWRIAKNIQYF
TRBV2	TRBD1	NA	TRBJ1-5	TGTGCCACGTCAGGGGGCGCGCGGCAGCCCCAGCATTTT	CATSGGARQPQHF
TRBV14	TRBD2	NA	TRBJ2-1	TGTGCCAGCAGCCCCTTGGGATTAGCGGGAGGGAGAAATGAGCAGTTCTTC	CASSPLGLAGGRNEQFF
TRBV28	NA	NA	TRBJ2-7	TGTGCCAGCAGTCTCCCCCCGGATGGTGAGCAGTACTTC	CASSLPPDGEQYF
TRBV20-1	NA	NA	TRBJ2-5	TGCAGTGTCAAAGCGTCGAGCACCCAGTACTTC	CSVKASSTQYF
TRBV6-5	NA	NA	TRBJ2-2	TGTGCCAGCAGTTTCCGCGCCGGGGAGCTGTTTTTT	CASSFRAGELFF
TRBV25-1	TRBD1	few	TRBJ2-7	TGTGCCAGCAGTGAATGGACAGGACCCTACGAGCAGTACTTC	CASSEWTGPYEQYF
TRBV7-9	NA	NA	TRBJ2-5	TGTGCCAGCAGCTACCTGACGGGGAACCCCCAAGAGACCCAGTACTTC	CASSYLTGNPQETQYF
TRBV2	TRBD1	NA	TRBJ2-7	TGTGCCAGTACAGGGGGCTTGGTCTACGAGCAGTACTTC	CASTGGLVYEQYF
TRBV27	NA	once	TRBJ1-5	TGTGCCAGCAGTCCTCCCGGTGGTCAGCCCCAGCATTTT	CASSPPGGQPQHF
TRBV6-1	TRBD2	few	TRBJ2-6	TGTGCCAGCAGTGAGCGGGGGGCAGGTGGGGCCAACGTCCTGACTTTC	CASSERGAGGANVLTF
TRBV19	TRBD1	NA	TRBJ1-5	TGTGCCAGTAGTATAGGGACAGGGGGACTTCAGCCCCAGCATTTT	CASSIGTGGLQPQHF
TRBV15	TRBD1	NA	TRBJ1-1	TGTGCCACCAGCCCCGGGACAGGTGAAGCTTTCTTT	CATSPGTGEAFF
TRBV7-3	NA	many	TRBJ2-6	TGTGCCAGCAGCCGTCAGGGGCATTCGGGGGCCAACGTCCTGACTTTC	CASSRQGHSGANVLTF
TRBV25-1	NA	NA	TRBJ2-3	TGTGCCAGCAGTGTCAGCCGCACAGATACGCAGTATTTT	CASSVSRTDTQYF
TRBV28	NA	NA	TRBJ1-5	TGTGCCAGCGAATCCTCCTATCGTCAGCCCCAGCATTTT	CASESSYRQPQHF
TRBV21-1	NA	NA	TRBJ1-3	TGTGCCAGCAGCAAAGGGGGGACAGGGACCCTCCATACTCGGTCCAACACCATATATTTT	CASSKGGTGTLHTRSNTIYF
TRBV18	NA	medium-sized	TRBJ2-3	TGTGCCAGCTCATCCCCCTCAGGAGGGCGCCGCACAGATACGCAGTATTTT	CASSSPSGGRRTDTQYF
TRBV15	NA	NA	TRBJ2-3	TGTGCCACCAGCAGAGCCAGGGGGGACGGTACGCAGTATTTT	CATSRARGDGTQYF